One and the same sample provided the 4 T cell receptor beta chains below, sequenced in a study of response to subunit inactivated influenza vaccine. TCRdb used MiXCR to reprocess the RT-PCR reads, holding one entry per CDR3 protein. The sample consists of about 520,000 distinct CDR3 sequences, approximately 9.9% of them appearing once. This specimen was PBMCs from blood, taken roughly 47 days after vaccination. The origin of the receptors is a man in his fifties who received an inactivated influenza vaccine.

The genes are TRBV12-3 or TRBV12-4 and TRBJ2-5; tentatively, D is TRBD1 (6 bases). V gave up 5 bases and J gave up 6 bases, with 13 bases separating them. The CDR3 extends over 13 amino acids. The CDR3, as DNA: TGTGCCAGCAGTGTAGGGGGTCTGCAGACCCAGTACTTC. It specifies CASSVGGLQTQYF.

This clonotype was picked up a small number of times. CDR3 amino acids: CASSPTSGPYNEQFF. As DNA, the CDR3 is TGTGCCAGCAGTCCGACTAGCGGCCCCTACAATGAGCAGTTCTTC. This chain joins TRBV7-9 and TRBJ2-1; TRBD2 aligns across 9 bases. V was pared by 6 bases and J by 2 bases, with 5 bases of the junction left unmatched. This CDR3 is built from 15 residues. Germline V gene lookup returns CDR1 SEHNR and CDR2 FQNEAQ (reference sequence).

The DNA of the CDR3 is TGTGCCAGCAGCCCCTTCCGAGATACGCAGTATTTT. It yields the protein CASSPFRDTQYF. The V gene is TRBV7-2, the J gene TRBJ2-3; D unresolved. The CDR3 loop spans 12 amino acids. Trimming removed 5 bases at V and 5 bases at J, with 8 bases between. Germline CDR1 reads SGHTA; CDR2 reads FQGNSA.

There are a few counts of this clonotype. The chain combines TRBV11-2 with TRBJ1-2; D call uncertain. The CDR3 runs 14 residues. Trimming took off 9 bases at V and 7 bases at J, with 21 bases between the two ends. Germline values: CDR1 SGHAT, CDR2 FQNNGV. CDR3 in amino acids: CASGPGGIESGYTF. DNA of the CDR3: TGTGCCAGTGGACCTGGTGGTATCGAGTCTGGCTACACCTTC.